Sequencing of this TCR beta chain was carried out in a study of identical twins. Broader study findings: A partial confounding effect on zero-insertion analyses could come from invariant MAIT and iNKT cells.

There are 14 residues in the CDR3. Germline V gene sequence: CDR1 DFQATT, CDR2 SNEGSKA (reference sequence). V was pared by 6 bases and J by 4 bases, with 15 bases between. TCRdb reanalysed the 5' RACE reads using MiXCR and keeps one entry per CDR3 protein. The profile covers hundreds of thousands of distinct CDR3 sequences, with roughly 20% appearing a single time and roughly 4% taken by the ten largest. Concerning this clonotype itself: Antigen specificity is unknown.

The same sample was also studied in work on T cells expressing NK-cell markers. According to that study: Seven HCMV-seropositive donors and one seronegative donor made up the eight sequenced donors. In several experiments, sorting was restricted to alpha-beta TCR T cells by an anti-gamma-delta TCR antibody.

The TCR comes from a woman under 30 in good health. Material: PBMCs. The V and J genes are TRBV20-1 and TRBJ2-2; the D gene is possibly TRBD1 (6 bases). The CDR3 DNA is TGCAGTGCCCCAAAGGGACACCCCACCGGGGAGCTGTTTTTT. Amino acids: CSAPKGHPTGELFF.